The 27 T cell receptor beta chains presented below share a single source sample, sequenced in a study. Cells sorted as Tregs were CD4+, CD25+ and CD127-/low. TCRdb re-called the 5' RACE reads with MiXCR, one entry per CDR3 protein. The repertoire holds about 10,000 distinct CDR3 sequences, with approximately 14% as singletons. The source material was Tregs sorted from blood. Source of these receptors: a female donor with breast cancer.

This clonotype is medium-sized (0.01 to 0.1%) within its sample. The chain joins TRBV7-2 to TRBJ2-5; D remains unclear. Germline V gene lookup returns CDR1 SGHTA and CDR2 FQGNSA. The CDR3 is 13 amino acids. V lost 5 bases and J 3 bases, leaving 10 bases between the germline ends. CDR3 nucleotides: TGTGCCAGCAGCCGTTCGAGAGAAGAGACCCAGTACTTC. Protein product: CASSRSREETQYF.

This clonotype has more than one count but fewer than ten. It may be a read error: a sequence one base away is much more abundant. The chain links TRBV24-1 to TRBJ2-3; D may be TRBD2 (5 bases). CDR1 and CDR2 (germline): KGHDR, SFDVKD. The CDR3 is made up of 16 amino acids. CDR3 sequence: CATSDYRDTTTDTRYF. CDR3 bases: TGTGCCACCAGTGATTATCGGGATACTACCACAGATACGCGGTATTTT.

A remark on this clonotype: This may arise from a read error, as a much more abundant clone is one base away. This CDR3 fails to terminate in the conserved phenylalanine or tryptophan, so it likely reflects a read error. The rearrangement uses TRBV29-1 and TRBJ1-2; D unclear. Germline CDR1 is SQVTM and CDR2 is ANQGSEA. This CDR3 spans 14 amino acids. V was clipped by 2 bases and J by 4 bases, with 14 bases between them. CDR3 in DNA: TGCAGCGTTGAATTCGGTCGGAAGGGCTATGGCTACACCTCC. This codes for CSVEFGRKGYGYTS.

By frequency in the sample, this clonotype is medium-sized. The J gene is TRBJ1-6, the V gene TRBV6-2 or TRBV6-3; no clear D gene. The CDR3 loop spans 14 amino acids. Trimming pared 6 bases from V and 7 bases from J, leaving 13 bases between. The germline V gene encodes CDR1 MNHEY and CDR2 SVGEGT. The CDR3 loop is CASSRRAENSPLHF. The CDR3 bases are TGTGCCAGCAGCCGCCGGGCCGAAAATTCACCCCTCCACTTT.

By sample share, this clonotype is medium-sized. The V gene is TRBV4-1, the J gene TRBJ2-5; no definite D call. V lost 4 bases and J 4 bases, leaving 10 bases between the germline ends. The CDR3 has 13 amino acids. CDR1 and CDR2 from the germline V gene are MGHRA and YSYEKL. CDR3 loop: CASSPRERETQYF. The CDR3 bases are TGCGCCAGCAGCCCCCGAGAACGAGAGACCCAGTACTTC.

This clonotype was recorded at least ten times. The chain combines TRBV12-3 or TRBV12-4 with TRBJ1-1; the D gene is possibly TRBD1 (5 bases). Deletions cut 1 base from V and 4 bases from J, with 10 bases between. The CDR3 length is 14 residues. The CDR3 reads CASSLVVGVTEAFF. CDR3 nucleotides: TGTGCCAGCAGTTTAGTCGTAGGGGTCACTGAAGCTTTCTTT.

This clonotype was observed a few times. A read error is possible here, since a much larger clone lies one base away. This chain links TRBV7-9 with TRBJ2-1, with TRBD2 matching 7 bases. The germline V gene encodes CDR1 SEHNR and CDR2 FQNEAQ (reference sequence). CDR3 length: 15 residues. The junction had 10 bases not matched to a gene; V was cut back by 5 bases and J by 6 bases. In nucleotides, the CDR3 is TGTGCCAGCAGCCCTAGCGGCGGGAATACCAATGAGCAGTTCTTC. Translating it yields CASSPSGGNTNEQFF.

This clonotype rates as medium-sized. The chain recombines TRBV7-2 with TRBJ2-5; D gene unclear. Looked up from germline, CDR1 is SGHTA and CDR2 is FQGNSA. The CDR3 sequence is 14 residues long. V was pared by 2 bases and J by 5 bases, with 12 bases between. The CDR3 nucleotides read TGTGCCAGCAGCTTAAGTCTTGGAAGGGAGACCCAGTACTTC. This gives the protein CASSLSLGRETQYF.

A word on this clonotype: A much larger clone lies a single base off, so this may be a read error. This chain joins TRBV5-1 and TRBJ1-2, with TRBD1 matching 7 bases. The V segment lost 5 bases and the J segment 1 base; nucleotides outside the gene matches: 8. Germline values: CDR1 SGHRS, CDR2 YFSETQ. The CDR3 runs to 15 residues. The CDR3 here is CASRVGTAHNYGYTF. In DNA, the CDR3 is TGCGCCAGCAGAGTCGGGACAGCGCATAACTATGGCTACACCTTC. Filled out from reference TRBV5-1 and TRBJ1-2, the complete variable domain reads KAGVTQTPRYLIKTRGQQVTLSCSPISGHRSVSWYQQTPGQGLQFLFEYFSETQRNKGNFPGRFSGRQFSNSRSEMNVSTLELGDSALYLCASRVGTAHNYGYTFGSGTRLTVV.

This clonotype is deemed medium-sized. This sequence joins TRBV7-9 and TRBJ2-7; 10 bases align to TRBD1. The CDR3 extends over 15 amino acids. Germline trimming cut 4 bases from V and 2 bases from J; bases unmatched to any gene: 5. Germline-derived CDR1 and CDR2 are SEHNR and FQNEAQ (reference sequence). CDR3 coding DNA: TGTGCCAGCAGCTCCGGGGGACAGGGGACCTACGAGCAGTACTTC. Its translation is CASSSGGQGTYEQYF.

At least ten counts were recorded for this clonotype. The V call is TRBV10-3, the J call TRBJ2-7; 8 positions match TRBD2. Germline V gene data show CDR1 as ENHRY and CDR2 as SYGVKD. The ends lost 3 bases at V and 6 bases at J; junction bases unmatched: 7. The CDR3 spans 14 residues. CDR3 protein: CAISEPGGPLEQYF. DNA of the CDR3: TGTGCCATCAGTGAACCGGGGGGGCCCCTCGAGCAGTACTTC.

The chain couples TRBV11-2 to TRBJ2-1, with 9 bases lining up with TRBD2. Germline CDR1 reads SGHAT; CDR2 reads FQNNGV. Trimming removed 1 base from V and 9 bases from J; junction bases left unmatched: 13. The length of the CDR3 is 17 residues. The CDR3 nucleotides read TGTGCCAGCAGCTTAGTGCTGAAAGCGGGGGGAGTCGGTGAGCAGTTCTTC. Amino acid sequence: CASSLVLKAGGVGEQFF.

This chain links TRBV12-3 or TRBV12-4 with TRBJ2-3, with TRBD2 as a possible D gene (6 bases). The V end lost 4 bases, the J end lost 0 bases, and 8 bases lay between the germline ends. CDR3 length: 14 amino acids. The CDR3 loop is CASSWRDSTDTQYF. The CDR3 DNA is TGTGCCAGCAGTTGGAGGGACAGCACAGATACGCAGTATTTT.

This clonotype is classed as medium-sized. The genes are TRBV4-2 and TRBJ1-2; maybe TRBD1 (6 bases). V dropped 0 bases and J dropped 3 bases, with 11 bases sitting between them. The CDR3 covers 15 residues. Germline CDR1 is LGHNA and CDR2 is YNFKEQ. CDR3 bases: TGTGCCAGCAGCCAAGATCGAGGACAGCACTATGGCTACACCTTC. The encoded protein is CASSQDRGQHYGYTF.

By share of the sample, this clonotype is medium-sized (0.01 to 0.1%). This chain uses TRBV11-2 with TRBJ1-2; D unresolved. The CDR3 contains 15 residues. Germline-derived CDR1 and CDR2 are SGHAT and FQNNGV. Trimming took off 5 bases at V and 4 bases at J, with 17 bases between the two ends. In DNA form, the CDR3 reads TGTGCCAGCAGCCCGACGGGCGGGCCGATCTATGGCTACACCTTC. This encodes CASSPTGGPIYGYTF.

This clonotype was picked up many times. The rearrangement joins TRBV4-2 to TRBJ2-1; 12 bases fit TRBD2. Per germline, CDR1 LGHNA and CDR2 YNFKEQ. V shed 2 bases, J shed 3 bases, and the junction held 5 bases outside the gene matches. The CDR3 spans 17 residues. CDR3 loop: CASSQRLAGVGYNEQFF. Here the CDR3 DNA reads TGTGCCAGCAGCCAAAGACTAGCGGGAGTAGGCTACAATGAGCAGTTCTTC.

This clonotype was observed a handful of times. The V gene is TRBV6-6, the J gene TRBJ2-6; a weak D match, TRBD1 (6 bases). Germline V lookup: CDR1 MNHNY, CDR2 SVGAGI (reference sequence). The CDR3 is 15 amino acids. The V end lost 6 bases, the J end lost 1 base, and 10 bases lay between the germline ends. This chain's CDR3 is CASRQGSSGANVLTF. CDR3 coding DNA: TGTGCCAGCAGACAGGGTTCATCTGGGGCCAACGTCCTGACTTTC.

The table lists this clonotype with many counts. This chain joins TRBV12-3 or TRBV12-4 and TRBJ1-2, with 8 bases matching TRBD1. This CDR3 spans 15 amino acids. V shed 3 bases and J 0 bases; nucleotides not matched to a gene: 3. CDR3 region: CASSLDRDPNYGYTF. The CDR3 region has the DNA TGTGCCAGCAGTTTGGACAGGGATCCTAACTATGGCTACACCTTC.

The gene calls are TRBV3-1 and TRBJ1-2; 7 nucleotides line up with TRBD1. Germline V gives CDR1 LGHDT, CDR2 YNNKEL (reference sequence). This CDR3 contains 15 residues. Trimming removed 1 base from V and 6 bases from J; junction bases left unmatched: 8. CDR3 sequence: CASSQALDRVDGYTF. For the CDR3, the DNA is TGTGCCAGCAGCCAAGCTCTCGACAGGGTGGATGGCTACACCTTC.

With respect to this clonotype: This clone may be a read error of a much larger clone one base away. This sequence joins TRBV4-3 and TRBJ1-1; D unresolved. This CDR3 has 15 amino acids. The germline V gene encodes CDR1 LGHNA and CDR2 YSLEER. V was clipped by 0 bases and J by 6 bases, with 14 bases between them. Written as DNA, the CDR3 is TGCGCCAGCAGCCAAGATCTGATAGGAGGGCCTGAAGCTTTCTTT. Encoded protein: CASSQDLIGGPEAFF.

This clonotype was seen only once. The CDR3 does not close with the conserved phenylalanine or tryptophan, likely indicating a read error. The chain employs TRBV4-3 and TRBJ1-1; 9 bases are shared with TRBD1. This CDR3 is 14 amino acids long. Germline assignment: CDR1 LGHNA and CDR2 YSLEER. V lost 2 bases to trimming and J lost 7 bases; unmatched junction nucleotides: 5. CDR3 coding DNA: TGCGCCAGCAGCCAAACGGGACAGGGTGGTGAAGCTTTCTGT. This sequence encodes CASSQTGQGGEAFC.

This clonotype was observed at least ten times. V gene TRBV6-1 combines with J gene TRBJ2-7; no reliable D call. The CDR3 length is 15 residues. Trimming took 2 bases from V and 1 from J, leaving 12 bases between them. Germline assignment: CDR1 MNHNS and CDR2 SASEGT. The CDR3 DNA reads as TGTGCCAGCAGTGAAAATCCGGCAGGATCCTACGAGCAGTACTTC. This encodes CASSENPAGSYEQYF.

This clonotype rates as medium-sized (0.01 to 0.1%). The CDR3 loop reads CASSLEGQPDQPQHF. CDR3 bases: TGTGCCAGCAGCTTGGAGGGACAGCCCGATCAGCCCCAGCATTTT. The chain is built from TRBV5-5 and TRBJ1-5; TRBD1 aligns across 7 bases. The CDR3 runs to 15 residues. Germline V gives CDR1 SGHKS, CDR2 YYEKEE (reference sequence). V shed 0 bases and J 5 bases; nucleotides not matched to a gene: 5.

This clonotype was detected many times. V usage is TRBV30 and J usage is TRBJ2-1, with 8 nucleotides matching TRBD2. Trimming took 0 bases from V and 5 from J; bases not matched to a gene: 6. Germline V gene lookup returns CDR1 GTSNPN and CDR2 SVGIG (reference sequence). CDR3 length: 15 residues. The CDR3 is CAWSVGSGRNNEQFF. The CDR3, as DNA: TGTGCCTGGAGTGTAGGAAGCGGGAGAAACAATGAGCAGTTCTTC.

V and J are TRBV4-2 and TRBJ2-1, with D unresolved. Trimming left V 4 bases short and J 1 base short, with 14 bases between. The CDR3 covers 16 residues. CDR1 and CDR2 from the germline V gene are LGHNA and YNFKEQ. The CDR3: CASSRYPPHSYNEQFF. The CDR3, as DNA: TGTGCCAGCAGCCGCTATCCCCCCCATTCCTACAATGAGCAGTTCTTC.

By sample fraction, this clonotype is medium-sized. The chain employs TRBV12-3 or TRBV12-4 and TRBJ1-1; D is uncertain. This CDR3 has 13 amino acids. V was cut by 2 bases and J by 2 bases, with 6 bases left in between. This CDR3 is CASSLIINTEAFF. DNA for the CDR3: TGTGCCAGCAGTTTAATCATAAACACTGAAGCTTTCTTT.

This clonotype was seen a few times. A much larger clone lies a single base off, so this may be a read error. The chain has TRBV5-4 and TRBJ1-2; no firm D call. The germline V gene encodes CDR1 SGHNT and CDR2 YYREEE (reference sequence). With 3 bases removed from V and 3 bases from J, the gap between germline ends came to 9 bases. This CDR3 is built from 13 residues. The DNA of the CDR3 is TGTGCCAGCAGCTACACCTGGGACTATGGCTACACCTTC. It translates to CASSYTWDYGYTF. The variable domain in full, with the rest retrieved from reference TRBV5-4 and TRBJ1-2, is ETGVTQSPTHLIKTRGQQVTLRCSSQSGHNTVSWYQQALGQGPQFIFQYYREEENGRGNFPPRFSGLQFPNYSSELNVNALELDDSALYLCASSYTWDYGYTFGSGTRLTVV.